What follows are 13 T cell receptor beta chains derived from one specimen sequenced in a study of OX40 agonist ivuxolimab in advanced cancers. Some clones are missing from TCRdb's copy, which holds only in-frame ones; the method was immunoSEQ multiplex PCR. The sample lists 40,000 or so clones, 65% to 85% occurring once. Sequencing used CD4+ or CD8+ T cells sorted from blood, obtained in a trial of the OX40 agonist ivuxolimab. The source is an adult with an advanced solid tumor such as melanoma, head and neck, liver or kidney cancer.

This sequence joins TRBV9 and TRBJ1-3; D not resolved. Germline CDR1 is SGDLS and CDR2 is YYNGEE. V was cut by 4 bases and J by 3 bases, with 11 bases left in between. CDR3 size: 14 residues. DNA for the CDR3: TGTGCCAGCAGCACAGACGGGTATGGAAACACCATATATTTT. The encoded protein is CASSTDGYGNTIYF.

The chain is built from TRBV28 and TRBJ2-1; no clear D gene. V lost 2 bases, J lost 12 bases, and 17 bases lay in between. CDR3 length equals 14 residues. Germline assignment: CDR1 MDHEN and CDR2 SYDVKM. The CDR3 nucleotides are TGTGCCAGCAGTTTACCCTCCACGCTCGGGTGGCAGTTCTTC. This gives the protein CASSLPSTLGWQFF.

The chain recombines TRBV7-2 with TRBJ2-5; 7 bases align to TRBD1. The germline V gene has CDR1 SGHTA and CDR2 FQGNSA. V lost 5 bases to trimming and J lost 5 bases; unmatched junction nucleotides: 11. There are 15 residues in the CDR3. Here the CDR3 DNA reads TGTGCCAGCAGCAACCAGGGGGTTTCTGGGGAGACCCAGTACTTC. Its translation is CASSNQGVSGETQYF.

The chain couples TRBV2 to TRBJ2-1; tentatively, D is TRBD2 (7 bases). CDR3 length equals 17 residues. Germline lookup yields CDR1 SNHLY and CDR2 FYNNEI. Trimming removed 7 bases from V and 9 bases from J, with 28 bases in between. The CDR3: CASTLTAPRHGGREQFF. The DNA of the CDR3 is TGTGCCAGCACTCTAACGGCGCCCCGCCACGGGGGGCGTGAGCAGTTCTTC. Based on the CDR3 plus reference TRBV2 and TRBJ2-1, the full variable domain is EPEVTQTPSHQVTQMGQEVILRCVPISNHLYFYWYRQILGQKVEFLVSFYNNEISEKSEIFDDQFSVERPDGSNFTLKIRSTKLEDSAMYFCASTLTAPRHGGREQFFGPGTRLTVL.

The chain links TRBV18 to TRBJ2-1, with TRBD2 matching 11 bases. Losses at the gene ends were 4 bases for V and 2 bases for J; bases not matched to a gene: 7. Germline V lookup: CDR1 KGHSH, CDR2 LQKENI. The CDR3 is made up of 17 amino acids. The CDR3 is CASSLTVAGGPYNEQFF. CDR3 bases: TGTGCCAGCTCACTAACGGTAGCGGGAGGGCCCTACAATGAGCAGTTCTTC.

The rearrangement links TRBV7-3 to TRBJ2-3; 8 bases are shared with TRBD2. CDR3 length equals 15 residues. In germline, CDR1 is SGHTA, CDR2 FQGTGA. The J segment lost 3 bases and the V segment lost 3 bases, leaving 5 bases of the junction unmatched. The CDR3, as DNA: TGTGCCAGCAGCTTCAGCGGGAGCAATACAGATACGCAGTATTTT. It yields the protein CASSFSGSNTDTQYF.

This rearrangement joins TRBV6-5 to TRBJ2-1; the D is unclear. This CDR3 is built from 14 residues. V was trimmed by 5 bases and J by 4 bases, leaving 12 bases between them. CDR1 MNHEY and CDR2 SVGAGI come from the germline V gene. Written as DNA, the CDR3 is TGTGCCAGCAGTAGAAAAGGAGTTTACAATGAGCAGTTCTTC. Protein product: CASSRKGVYNEQFF.

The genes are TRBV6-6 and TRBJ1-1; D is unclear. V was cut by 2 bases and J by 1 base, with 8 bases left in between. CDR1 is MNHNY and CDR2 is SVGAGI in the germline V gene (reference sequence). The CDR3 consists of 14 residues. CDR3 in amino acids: CASSYIEENTEAFF. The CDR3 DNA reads TGTGCCAGCAGTTACATAGAAGAGAACACTGAAGCTTTCTTT.

The CDR3 nucleotides are TGTGCCAGTAGTACTCCTCAGGGTCACGAGCAGTACTTC. It translates to CASSTPQGHEQYF. The V and J genes are TRBV19 and TRBJ2-7; possibly TRBD1 for D (5 bases). In germline, CDR1 is LNHDA, CDR2 SQIVND (reference sequence). There are 13 residues in the CDR3. V lost 4 bases to trimming and J lost 5 bases, with 12 bases between them.

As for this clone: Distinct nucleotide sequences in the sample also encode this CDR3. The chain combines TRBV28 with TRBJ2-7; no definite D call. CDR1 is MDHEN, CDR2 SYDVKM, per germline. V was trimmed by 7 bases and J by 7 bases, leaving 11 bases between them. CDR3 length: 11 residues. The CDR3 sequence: CASTYLGEQYF. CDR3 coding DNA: TGTGCCAGCACATACCTTGGGGAGCAGTACTTC.

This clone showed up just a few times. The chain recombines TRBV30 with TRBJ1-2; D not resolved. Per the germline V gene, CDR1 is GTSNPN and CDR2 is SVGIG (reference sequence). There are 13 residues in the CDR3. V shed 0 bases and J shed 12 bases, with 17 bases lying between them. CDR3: CAWSVLRRSIDTF. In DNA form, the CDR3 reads TGTGCCTGGAGTGTACTTAGACGGTCAATCGACACCTTC.

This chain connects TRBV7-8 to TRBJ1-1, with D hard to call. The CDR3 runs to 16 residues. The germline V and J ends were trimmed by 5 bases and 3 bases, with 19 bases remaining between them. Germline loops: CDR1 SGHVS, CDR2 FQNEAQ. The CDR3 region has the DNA TGTGCCAGCAGCCCACGCGGTAATGGGTTGGACACTGAAGCTTTCTTT. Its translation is CASSPRGNGLDTEAFF.

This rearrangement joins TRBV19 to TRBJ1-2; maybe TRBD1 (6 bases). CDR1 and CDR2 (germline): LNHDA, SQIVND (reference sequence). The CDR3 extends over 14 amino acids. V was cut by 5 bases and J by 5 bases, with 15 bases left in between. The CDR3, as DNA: TGTGCCAGTAGTGCCGACCGGGGGCTGTATGGCTACACCTTC. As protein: CASSADRGLYGYTF.